This T cell receptor beta chain appears in the sequencing data of a study of regulatory T cells in long-lasting Graves disease. Sequencing libraries for TCR beta were prepared with iRepertoire HTBI primers and Arm-PCR of CDR3 regions. One entry per CDR3 protein, called by TCRdb with MiXCR from the multiplex PCR reads. The sample includes about 430,000 distinct CDR3 sequences, approximately 15% of them seen just once. As to time point: newly diagnosed GD, antithyroid drugs for less than 3 months. There was RNA extracted from PBMCs, and the TCR library was made from it. V was cut by 8 bases and J by 8 bases, with 13 bases left in between. CDR1 and CDR2 (germline): SEHNR, FQNEAQ (reference sequence). CDR3 length: 12 residues. A further study also used this sample, focusing on T cells in Graves' hyperthyroidism and ophthalmopathy. Per that paper: Blood held most thyroid clonotypes expanded above 0.001 frequency.

This TCR was recovered from a woman aged 40 to 50 with Graves disease. Sequences were derived from peripheral blood mononuclear cells (PBMCs), sampled at new diagnosis, from a patient treated with antithyroid drugs. V gene TRBV7-9 combines with J gene TRBJ2-1; D may be TRBD1 or TRBD2 (5 bases each). The CDR3, as DNA: TGTGCCAGCTGGGGACCCTCGGATGAGCAGTTCTTC. Translating it yields CASWGPSDEQFF.